These 28 T cell receptor beta chains came from one sample sequenced in a study of Graves' ophthalmopathy and Graves' hyperthyroidism. Amplification of TCR beta CDR3 regions used RNA transcripts. Following a first-round RT-PCR that used HTBI primers, a second-round multiplex PCR was carried out. One entry per CDR3 protein results from TCRdb running MiXCR on the multiplex PCR reads. Among roughly 400,000 distinct CDR3 sequences listed, 15% to 19% were seen once. Material: peripheral blood. The receptors were gathered from a woman aged 18-29 years with stable Graves' hyperthyroidism.

The rearrangement joins TRBV4-2 to TRBJ2-7, with TRBD1 identical over 7 bases. J lost 6 bases, V lost 0 bases, and 11 bases had no gene match. In germline, CDR1 is LGHNA, CDR2 YNFKEQ. The length of the CDR3 is 16 residues. CDR3 sequence reads: CASSQDPGQGGSEQYF. In nucleotides, the CDR3 is TGTGCCAGCAGCCAAGATCCGGGCCAAGGGGGCTCCGAGCAGTACTTC.

This clonotype was detected ten times or more. The chain carries TRBV20-1 and TRBJ1-2; D gene uncertain. Per the germline V gene, CDR1 is DFQATT and CDR2 is SNEGSKA (reference sequence). The CDR3 contains 12 residues. Trimming took 3 bases from V and 4 from J, leaving 9 bases between them. Here the CDR3 DNA reads TGCAGTGCTAGTACGGAGGGCTATGGCTACACCTTC. It codes for CSASTEGYGYTF.

There are many counts of this clonotype. The chain is built from TRBV19 and TRBJ2-7; TRBD1 matches at 9 bases. The CDR3 totals 15 residues. The germline gives CDR1 LNHDA, CDR2 SQIVND (reference sequence). J was trimmed by 2 bases and V by 6 bases; bases with no gene match: 8. The CDR3 is CASRITGTGPYEQYF. CDR3 sequence (DNA): TGTGCCAGTAGGATCACCGGGACAGGGCCCTACGAGCAGTACTTC.

The chain couples TRBV18 to TRBJ1-1; the D gene is possibly TRBD1 (6 bases). V dropped 2 bases and J dropped 5 bases, with 24 bases sitting between them. The CDR3 totals 18 residues. Germline V gene lookup returns CDR1 KGHSH and CDR2 LQKENI. Written as DNA, the CDR3 is TGTGCCAGCTCACCAACTATCATCGCAGGGGTGTCGGAAACTGAAGCTTTCTTT. Translation: CASSPTIIAGVSETEAFF.

This clonotype was seen only once. A much larger clone is a single base away; this may be a read error. V is TRBV11-2 and J is TRBJ1-1, with D possibly TRBD1 on 6 matching bases. Germline CDR1 SGHAT, CDR2 FQNNGV. The CDR3 is 15 amino acids. The CDR3 nucleotides are TGTGCCATCAGCTTCCTGGACAGCCCGGGGACTGAAGCTTTCTTT. Its translation: CAISFLDSPGTEAFF.

As to this clonotype: A much larger clone lies a single base off, so this may be a read error. This chain links TRBV7-2 with TRBJ2-7, with D perhaps matching TRBD1 (7 bases). Per the germline V gene, CDR1 is SGHTA and CDR2 is FQGNSA. V was cut by 5 bases and J by 0 bases, with 11 bases left in between. The CDR3 is 14 amino acids. The CDR3 loop reads CASSRGTVSYEQYV. CDR3 sequence (DNA): TGTGCCAGCAGCCGCGGGACAGTCTCCTACGAGCAGTACGTC.

The V gene is TRBV6-5, the J gene TRBJ1-2; the D gene is possibly TRBD1 (6 bases). Germline CDR1 MNHEY, CDR2 SVGAGI. Trimming took 1 base from V and 4 from J, leaving 19 bases between them. The CDR3 covers 17 residues. CDR3 sequence reads: CASSYYPPGHPIYGYTF. Written as DNA, the CDR3 is TGTGCCAGCAGTTACTACCCACCGGGACACCCAATCTATGGCTACACCTTC.

This clonotype was recorded many times. The chain links TRBV15 to TRBJ1-1; no firm D call. The V end lost 1 base, the J end lost 8 bases, and 17 bases lay between the germline ends. Germline-derived CDR1 and CDR2 are LNHNV and YYDKDF (reference sequence). CDR3 length equals 15 residues. CDR3 region: CATSRGLGGALEAFF. DNA of the CDR3: TGTGCCACCAGCAGAGGCCTCGGCGGAGCGCTCGAAGCTTTCTTT.

The chain uses TRBV12-3 or TRBV12-4 and TRBJ2-5; TRBD1 matches 8 bases. The CDR3 totals 15 residues. V shed 3 bases, J shed 4 bases, and the junction held 7 bases outside the gene matches. The CDR3 region is CASSLGQERGETQYF. The DNA of the CDR3 is TGTGCCAGCAGTTTGGGACAGGAGAGGGGAGAGACCCAGTACTTC.

At least ten counts were recorded for this clonotype. The CDR3: CASRPYITGELFF. In DNA, the CDR3 is TGTGCCAGCAGACCGTACATCACCGGGGAGCTGTTTTTT. The genes are TRBV2 and TRBJ2-2; D is unresolved. V was clipped by 6 bases and J by 4 bases, with 9 bases between them. The CDR3 loop spans 13 amino acids. The germline V gene encodes CDR1 SNHLY and CDR2 FYNNEI.

The J gene is TRBJ1-5, the V gene TRBV12-3 or TRBV12-4, with D unclear. CDR3 length equals 12 residues. The V end was cut by 6 bases, the J end by 7 bases, with 10 bases between. CDR3: CASSPFGQPQHF. As DNA, the CDR3 is TGTGCCAGCAGCCCTTTCGGCCAGCCCCAGCATTTT.

The rearrangement uses TRBV6-1 and TRBJ1-5; TRBD1 agrees at 9 bases. The CDR3 is made up of 14 amino acids. With V trimmed by 3 bases and J by 7 bases, 4 bases remained unmatched. Germline values: CDR1 MNHNS, CDR2 SASEGT. The CDR3 protein is CASSERDRVQPQHF. CDR3 bases: TGTGCCAGCAGTGAGAGGGACAGGGTGCAGCCCCAGCATTTT.

Worth noting for this clonotype: Mismatch with germline at one junction end may stem from a read error. The V call is TRBV7-7, the J call TRBJ2-5; D is unclear. This CDR3 is built from 15 residues. Germline V lookup: CDR1 SSHAT, CDR2 FNYEAQ (reference sequence). The CDR3 nucleotides are TGTGCTAGCAGCTTAGGTCCAGGATTCCAAGAGACCCAGTACTTC. It specifies CASSLGPGFQETQYF.

V usage is TRBV2 and J usage is TRBJ2-7; TRBD2 matches at 10 bases. There are 16 residues in the CDR3. With V trimmed by 6 bases and J by 4 bases, 12 bases remained unmatched. CDR1 and CDR2 from the germline V gene are SNHLY and FYNNEI. The chain's CDR3 is CASRAGTSARGYEQYF. The CDR3 bases are TGTGCCAGCAGAGCCGGGACTAGCGCGCGGGGTTACGAGCAGTACTTC.

This clonotype was found many times. V gene TRBV2 combines with J gene TRBJ2-7; TRBD1 is a possible D gene (6 bases). The CDR3 is 14 residues long. Germline CDR1 reads SNHLY; CDR2 reads FYNNEI. Trimming left V 2 bases short and J 3 bases short, with 11 bases between. CDR3 DNA sequence: TGTGCCAGCAGTGAAAGGGGGTTGGACTACGAGCAGTACTTC. Its protein is CASSERGLDYEQYF.

On this clonotype: This CDR3 is missing its conserved last phenylalanine or tryptophan, likely due to a read error. The V and J genes are TRBV3-1 and TRBJ1-2, with a tentative D call TRBD1 (6 bases). Per the germline V gene, CDR1 is LGHDT and CDR2 is YNNKEL (reference sequence). This CDR3 is built from 12 residues. V was pared by 9 bases and J by 6 bases, with 14 bases between. CDR3 in DNA: TGTGCCAGTAACGGACAGCTCCATGGCTACACCTCC. Its translation is CASNGQLHGYTS.

The chain combines TRBV12-3 or TRBV12-4 with TRBJ1-2; D not resolved. CDR3 length: 14 residues. V lost 1 base and J lost 4, with 10 bases in between. The CDR3 nucleotides read TGTGCCAGCAGTTTAGTCGGCACCTCCTATGGCTACACCTTC. It codes for CASSLVGTSYGYTF.

The V call is TRBV3-1, the J call TRBJ1-2, with a weak D call TRBD1 (6 bases). This CDR3 is built from 17 residues. The germline gives CDR1 LGHDT, CDR2 YNNKEL (reference sequence). Trimming took off 4 bases at V and 4 bases at J, with 22 bases between the two ends. The CDR3 nucleotides are TGTGCCAGCAGCCCCACATCTGGGGCAGGGGCCGGCTATGGCTACACCTTC. Translating gives CASSPTSGAGAGYGYTF.

V and J are TRBV28 and TRBJ1-2, with 8 nucleotides matching TRBD1. The V gene end was trimmed by 2 bases and the J gene end by 5 bases; junction bases not matched to a gene: 4. CDR1 MDHEN and CDR2 SYDVKM come from the germline V gene. The CDR3 has 14 amino acids. The CDR3 DNA sequence: TGTGCCAGCAGTTTACAGGGGGCGCGGTATGGCTACACCTTC. Its protein is CASSLQGARYGYTF.

This clonotype was found many times. V gene TRBV12-3 or TRBV12-4 combines with J gene TRBJ1-6, with a weak D call TRBD1 (5 bases). The CDR3 runs to 14 residues. V lost 3 bases to trimming and J lost 9 bases, with 12 bases between them. The CDR3 DNA is TGTGCCAGCAGTTTTACAGGTGGAACTTCACCCCTCCACTTT. Translated, it gives CASSFTGGTSPLHF.

There are many counts of this clonotype. The CDR3 DNA reads as TGTGCCAGCAGGCCCCACAGCCCCGCAGACTATGGCTACACCTTC. Its protein product is CASRPHSPADYGYTF. This chain joins TRBV2 and TRBJ1-2, with no clear D. The CDR3 contains 15 residues. V was cut by 6 bases and J by 3 bases, with 17 bases left in between. Germline V gene data show CDR1 as SNHLY and CDR2 as FYNNEI.

This clonotype was picked up one time. The genes are TRBV6-2 or TRBV6-3 and TRBJ1-2; TRBD1 might be the D (5 bases). CDR1 and CDR2 from the germline V gene are MNHEY and SVGEGT. There are 15 residues in the CDR3. Trimming cost V 8 bases and J 5 bases, with 21 bases left between them. The CDR3 loop reads CASGTSGRILYGYTF. CDR3 bases: TGTGCCAGCGGGACCTCGGGACGGATCCTTTATGGCTACACCTTC.

This clonotype was recorded many times. The chain is built from TRBV6-5 and TRBJ1-1; D gene uncertain. The CDR3 has 15 residues. V was shortened by 1 base and J by 0 bases, with 9 bases between the two germline ends. CDR1 and CDR2 (germline): MNHEY, SVGAGI. CDR3 coding DNA: TGTGCCAGCAGTTACTTACCCTCCTTGAACACTGAAGCTTTCTTT. This encodes CASSYLPSLNTEAFF.

This clonotype has ten or more counts. The genes are TRBV27 and TRBJ1-6; no firm D call. With 3 bases removed from V and 7 bases from J, the gap between germline ends came to 13 bases. CDR1 is MNHEY, CDR2 SMNVEV, per germline (reference sequence). The CDR3 extends over 15 amino acids. CDR3 DNA: TGTGCCAGCAGTTTTGAGCGAGTTCGGAATTCACCCCTCCACTTT. It encodes CASSFERVRNSPLHF.

At least ten counts were recorded for this clonotype. This chain uses TRBV6-2 or TRBV6-3 with TRBJ2-2; D uncertain. Germline V lookup: CDR1 MNHEY, CDR2 SVGEGT. The CDR3 consists of 13 residues. V gave up 2 bases and J gave up 7 bases, with 8 bases separating them. The CDR3 DNA reads TGTGCCAGCAGTTACCGGGCAGGCGGGGAGCTGTTTTTT. Residues: CASSYRAGGELFF.

This sequence joins TRBV27 and TRBJ2-7; 8 nucleotides line up with TRBD1. Unmatched junction bases numbered 25, after V lost 8 bases and J lost 4 bases. The germline V gene encodes CDR1 MNHEY and CDR2 SMNVEV (reference sequence). CDR3 length: 19 residues. CDR3 nucleotides: TGTGCCAGCTCAGGGATCCTGGGCAAGCAGGGGGCCCTTGGTTACGAGCAGTACTTC. Translation gives CASSGILGKQGALGYEQYF.

This clonotype has a count of ten or more. The CDR3 reads CASGPRAGTGIYEQYF. CDR3 DNA sequence: TGTGCTAGTGGTCCACGTGCCGGGACAGGGATTTACGAGCAGTACTTC. The rearrangement links TRBV12-5 to TRBJ2-7, with 9 bases matching TRBD1. The length of the CDR3 is 16 residues. With 5 bases clipped from V and 4 bases from J, the junction kept 12 bases outside the gene matches. Germline values: CDR1 LGHNT, CDR2 FRNRAP.

This clonotype was observed many times. This rearrangement joins TRBV6-2 or TRBV6-3 to TRBJ1-2; no clear D gene. Trimming left V 5 bases short and J 4 bases short, with 11 bases between. Germline CDR1 and CDR2: MNHEY and SVGEGT. The CDR3 is made up of 13 amino acids. In nucleotides, the CDR3 is TGTGCCAGCAGTCCCGGGCCGAGCTATGGCTACACCTTC. It translates to CASSPGPSYGYTF.